This entry features one T cell receptor (beta chain) sequence. The germline gives CDR1 MDHEN, CDR2 SYDVKM. The CDR3 loop spans 16 amino acids. V shed 4 bases and J shed 2 bases, with 15 bases lying between them. The record originates from a study of technical replicates of blood from a handful of donors. Libraries were prepared by immunoSEQ multiplex PCR; TCRdb keeps only in-frame clonotypes and omits some of them. The data hold about 83,000 clones, with approximately 90% observed a single time. The sample was T cells isolated from PBMCs. V gene TRBV28 combines with J gene TRBJ2-1; TRBD1 is a possible D gene (6 bases). This sequence originates from a human donor in good health. The CDR3 region is CASSSYRDTAYNEQFF. Here the CDR3 DNA reads TGTGCCAGCAGTTCCTACCGGGACACAGCCTACAATGAGCAGTTCTTC.